The T cell receptor beta chain under discussion was sequenced for a study of blood T cell repertoires in COVID-19. Study information: PBMCs, B-cell-depleted T cells, or T cells provided the cDNA or gDNA that made up the material.

This CDR3 is built from 15 residues. The junction had 8 bases not matched to a gene; V was cut back by 4 bases and J by 3 bases. Germline-derived CDR1 and CDR2 are MDHEN and SYDVKM. Followed longitudinally, the Seattle patients had been enrolled during active infection. The protocol was immunoSEQ multiplex PCR, while the TCRdb copy is restricted to in-frame clones and leaves out a portion. The data contain some 290,000 clones, 75% to 90% of them singletons. This receptor was obtained from a woman aged 30 to 39 with COVID-19, enrolled during active disease. Specimen: peripheral blood. The chain carries TRBV28 and TRBJ1-1; 7 bases align to TRBD1. This chain's CDR3 is CASSSRQGPDTEAFF. In DNA, the CDR3 is TGTGCCAGCAGTTCTCGACAGGGCCCGGACACTGAAGCTTTCTTT.